The rows below give T cell receptor beta chains drawn from one sample of a study of shared clonotypes between healthy human individuals. Clones were sequenced by immunoSEQ multiplex PCR, and TCRdb holds only the in-frame ones, with some missing. The data show about 2.1 million clones, 93% seen once. The specimen sequenced was naive CD8+ T cells from PBMCs. The receptors originated from a man between 18 and 35 years old in good health. Some clones in this sample may be carry-over from other donors' samples. Each CDR3 is given with its conserved first and last residue. A D gene is named only where the DNA matches it firmly. The listing skips clone size in some rows; elsewhere it reads once, few, many or a size class.

d_call clone_size j_call v_call cdr3_length cdr3_nt cdr3_aa
TRBD2 - TRBJ2-1 TRBV19 18 TGTGCCAGTAGTATGCTGGGCTTGGCGGGAGTTATGTACAATGAGCAGTTCTTC CASSMLGLAGVMYNEQFF
- - TRBJ1-1 TRBV28 14 TGTGCCAGCAGTCCCCGACTGGGTATCACTGAAGCTTTCTTT CASSPRLGITEAFF
- - TRBJ1-1 TRBV7-2 14 TGTGCCAGCAGCTTAGGAGTTGGGGTCTCTGAAGCTTTCTTT CASSLGVGVSEAFF
- few TRBJ1-1 TRBV6-6 15 TGTGCCAGCAGTTACTCGATAAGGGTGAGCACTGAAGCTTTCTTT CASSYSIRVSTEAFF
- - TRBJ1-2 TRBV6-5 14 TGTGCCAGCGCAACTCGCGTTTTTAACTATGGCTACACCTTC CASATRVFNYGYTF
- - TRBJ1-2 TRBV23-1 15 TGCGCCAGCAGTCAGCCCAAGCGGGGGTCGTTAGGCTACACCTTC CASSQPKRGSLGYTF
TRBD1 - TRBJ2-3 TRBV29-1 14 TGCAGCGTTTATGGGGACAGGAGCACAGATACGCAGTATTTT CSVYGDRSTDTQYF
- - TRBJ2-1 TRBV25-1 14 TGTGCCAGCAGTGAATTCGGGAGTGGCAATGAGCAGTTCTTC CASSEFGSGNEQFF
TRBD2 - TRBJ2-1 TRBV29-1 14 TGCAGCGCCCGGCGGACTAGCGGGTACAATGAGCAGTTCTTC CSARRTSGYNEQFF
- once TRBJ1-2 TRBV7-2 14 TGTGCCAGCAGCTCCAGGGGCTTAGGGTATGGCTACACCTTC CASSSRGLGYGYTF
TRBD2 - TRBJ2-7 TRBV5-1 15 TGCGCCAGCAGCTTTTCGTCTAGCGGGAGTGACGAGCAGTACTTC CASSFSSSGSDEQYF
- - TRBJ1-5 TRBV11-2 15 TGTGCCAGCAGCTTAGATGGAGGGGGCAATCAGCCCCAGCATTTT CASSLDGGGNQPQHF
TRBD2 - TRBJ2-1 TRBV9 14 TGTGCCAGCAGCCCTAGCGGGGGGCGGGGTGAGCAGTTCTTC CASSPSGGRGEQFF
- - TRBJ2-5 TRBV7-6 17 TGTGCCAGCAGCCCGCCAAGGGCGGGACCTCGGGGAGAGACCCAGTACTTC CASSPPRAGPRGETQYF
TRBD1 - TRBJ2-7 TRBV27 15 TGTGCCACGATGTCGGGACAGGGCCTCTCCTACGAGCAGTACTTC CATMSGQGLSYEQYF
TRBD2 - TRBJ2-1 TRBV28 14 TGTGCCAGCAGCACTAGCGTACATAACAATGAGCAGTTCTTC CASSTSVHNNEQFF
- few TRBJ2-2 TRBV5-4 14 TGTGCCAGCAGCTTTTCCGGGCCTGGAGGGGAGCTGTTTTTT CASSFSGPGGELFF
- - TRBJ1-1 TRBV27 16 TGTGCCAGCAGTTGGGACGGATCCACTTGGGACACTGAAGCTTTCTTT CASSWDGSTWDTEAFF
- - TRBJ2-3 TRBV27 16 TGTGCCAGCAGTTTAATGGCAGCGTCTAGCACAGATACGCAGTATTTT CASSLMAASSTDTQYF
- once TRBJ1-5 TRBV30 14 TGTGCCTGGAGTGTAAGGAAGAGCAATCAGCCCCAGCATTTT CAWSVRKSNQPQHF
- - TRBJ1-1 TRBV25-1 14 TGTGCCAGCTCCTCGGGAGGGCGCGGAACTGAAGCTTTCTTT CASSSGGRGTEAFF
- - TRBJ1-3 TRBV19 15 TGTGCCAGTAGGTTCCTGGAAAGCTCTGGAAACACCATATATTTT CASRFLESSGNTIYF
- - TRBJ1-1 TRBV27 18 TGTGCCAGCAGTTTATCGCTCAGGGCAGGTCGGAGGGACACTGAAGCTTTCTTT CASSLSLRAGRRDTEAFF
- - TRBJ1-1 TRBV14 13 TGTGCCAGCAGCCAAGAATGGCGCACTGAAGCTTTCTTT CASSQEWRTEAFF
- - TRBJ2-7 TRBV23-1 16 TGCGCCAGCAGTCCCCTACCCGGCAGGGAACCATACGAGCAGTACTTC CASSPLPGREPYEQYF
- few TRBJ1-1 TRBV28 14 TGTGCCAGTGGTTGGAGCGACCGGGGCCCTGAAGCTTTCTTT CASGWSDRGPEAFF
- - TRBJ1-1 TRBV19 12 TGTGCCAACAACTACTACCGCGGGGGCCCTTTCTTT CANNYYRGGPFF
TRBD1 - TRBJ2-7 TRBV7-2 15 TGTGCCAGCAGCTTAGTCGGGACAGTTCGTAACGAGCAGTACTTC CASSLVGTVRNEQYF
- - TRBJ2-3 TRBV27 19 TGTGCCAGCAGTAGCCGGAGGGGGCGAGAGGGCAGCCCCACAGATACGCAGTATTTT CASSSRRGREGSPTDTQYF
TRBD2 - TRBJ2-7 TRBV28 15 TGTGCCAGCAGCCCCCCAAGCGGGAGCGGTTACGAGCAGTACTTC CASSPPSGSGYEQYF
TRBD2 once TRBJ2-7 TRBV11-2 14 TGTGCCAGCAGCGCCGGGACTAGCGGGAGCGAGCAGTACTTC CASSAGTSGSEQYF
- - TRBJ2-7 TRBV5-1 14 TGCGCCAGCAGCTTGGCAGGGGTCTCCTACGAGCAGTACTTC CASSLAGVSYEQYF
TRBD2 - TRBJ2-2 TRBV7-9 14 TGTGCCAGCAGCTTCGGACTAGATCCCGGGGAGCTGTTTTTT CASSFGLDPGELFF
TRBD1 - TRBJ2-1 TRBV11-1 16 TGTGCCAGCAGCTTAGTTGGGACAGGGATTTACAATGAGCAGTTCTTC CASSLVGTGIYNEQFF
TRBD2 - TRBJ2-3 TRBV27 15 TGTGCCAGCAGTTTACTAGCGGGGACCACAGATACGCAGTATTTT CASSLLAGTTDTQYF
- few TRBJ1-1 TRBV7-9 14 TGTGCCAGCAGCTTATCCGGGAAGAACACTGAAGCTTTCTTT CASSLSGKNTEAFF
TRBD1 - TRBJ2-7 TRBV4-2 16 TGTGCCAGCAGCCAAGAGCTCTCAGGGGGCCTCTACGAGCAGTACTTC CASSQELSGGLYEQYF
TRBD1 once TRBJ2-7 TRBV27 14 TGTGCCAGCAGTTCCGACAGGGGACCCTACGAGCAGTACTTC CASSSDRGPYEQYF
TRBD1 - TRBJ2-7 TRBV27 15 TGTGCCAGCAGAGTGCGAGGGACAGTATCCTACGAGCAGTACTTC CASRVRGTVSYEQYF
TRBD2 once TRBJ2-1 TRBV5-1 17 TGCGCCAGCAGCTTGGGGACTAGCGGGAGTCCCTACAATGAGCAGTTCTTC CASSLGTSGSPYNEQFF
- - TRBJ2-1 TRBV5-5 15 TGTGCCAGCAGCTTCGGTGGATGGGGGCCGGATGAGCAGTTCTTC CASSFGGWGPDEQFF